These 10 T cell receptor beta chains originate from one sample sequenced in a study of vaccination effects on CD4 cells after COVID-19. Their antigen targets remain unknown. Some clones are missing from TCRdb's copy, which holds only in-frame ones; the method was immunoSEQ multiplex PCR. This repertoire shows about 47,000 clones, 75% to 80% found once; its top ten account for 12%. When around 9 days of culture had elapsed, CD4+ T cells were isolated. Sequenced material: CD4+ T cells from PBMCs cultured without peptide, taken before COVID-19 vaccination. These receptors were taken from a human donor who had a prior SARS-CoV-2 infection.

V gene TRBV5-1 combines with J gene TRBJ2-7, with unresolved D. The V gene's germline CDR1 is SGHRS and CDR2 YFSETQ. The V gene lost 3 bases and the J gene lost 4 bases, with 11 bases spanning the gap. CDR3 length: 13 residues. The CDR3 sequence: CASSWGSRYEQYF. The CDR3 coding sequence is TGCGCCAGCAGCTGGGGATCCCGGTACGAGCAGTACTTC.

This chain uses TRBV5-5 with TRBJ2-7; no firm D call. Trimming shortened V by 0 bases and J by 2 bases, and 12 bases separated the two germline ends. This CDR3 spans 15 amino acids. Germline CDR1 and CDR2: SGHKS and YYEKEE (reference sequence). The CDR3 coding sequence is TGTGCCAGCAGCTTGGGCCCTGACCGAACCTACGAGCAGTACTTC. Translating it yields CASSLGPDRTYEQYF.

The V gene is TRBV5-1, the J gene TRBJ2-1, with no clear D. Trimming left V 2 bases short and J 4 bases short, with 13 bases between. The CDR3 sequence is 15 residues long. CDR1 is SGHRS and CDR2 is YFSETQ in the germline V gene. The CDR3 sequence: CASSLARNSYNEQFF. The CDR3 nucleotides read TGCGCCAGCAGCTTAGCTAGGAACTCTTACAATGAGCAGTTCTTC. The whole variable domain, filled in from reference TRBV5-1 and TRBJ2-1, reads KAGVTQTPRYLIKTRGQQVTLSCSPISGHRSVSWYQQTPGQGLQFLFEYFSETQRNKGNFPGRFSGRQFSNSRSEMNVSTLELGDSALYLCASSLARNSYNEQFFGPGTRLTVL.

This chain links TRBV5-4 with TRBJ1-6, with 8 nucleotides matching TRBD1. The germline V gene encodes CDR1 SGHNT and CDR2 YYREEE (reference sequence). Trimming at V came to 4 bases and at J to 7 bases, leaving 7 bases not matched to a gene. This CDR3 comprises 15 residues. In DNA, the CDR3 is TGTGCCAGCAGCGTCGACAGGGGACAAAATTCACCCCTCCACTTT. This codes for CASSVDRGQNSPLHF. The full variable domain, rest sourced from reference TRBV5-4 and TRBJ1-6, is ETGVTQSPTHLIKTRGQQVTLRCSSQSGHNTVSWYQQALGQGPQFIFQYYREEENGRGNFPPRFSGLQFPNYSSELNVNALELDDSALYLCASSVDRGQNSPLHFGNGTRLTVT.

This clone was seen once. The J gene is TRBJ1-5, the V gene TRBV5-1; D may be TRBD1 (5 bases). V was shortened by 7 bases and J by 8 bases, with 22 bases between the two germline ends. The CDR3 contains 15 residues. From germline, CDR1 is SGHRS and CDR2 YFSETQ. CDR3 loop: CASARTGTPEEPQHF. The CDR3 nucleotides are TGCGCCAGCGCCAGGACCGGGACGCCGGAGGAGCCCCAGCATTTT. The variable domain in full, completed from reference TRBV5-1 and TRBJ1-5, reads KAGVTQTPRYLIKTRGQQVTLSCSPISGHRSVSWYQQTPGQGLQFLFEYFSETQRNKGNFPGRFSGRQFSNSRSEMNVSTLELGDSALYLCASARTGTPEEPQHFGDGTRLSIL.

The V gene is TRBV7-9, the J gene TRBJ2-6; D is uncertain. V lost 1 base, J lost 4 bases, and 2 bases lay in between. This CDR3 is 13 amino acids long. Germline values: CDR1 SEHNR, CDR2 FQNEAQ (reference sequence). The CDR3, as DNA: TGTGCCAGCAGCTTAGGCGGGGCCAACGTCCTGACTTTC. Amino acid sequence: CASSLGGANVLTF.

V is TRBV18 and J is TRBJ2-7; maybe TRBD1 (7 bases). The CDR3 loop spans 17 amino acids. Germline CDR1 reads KGHSH; CDR2 reads LQKENI. Trimming pared 0 bases from V and 4 bases from J, leaving 19 bases between. The chain's CDR3 is CASSPPGQGGTVYEQYF. Here the CDR3 DNA reads TGTGCCAGCTCACCACCGGGTCAGGGGGGTACGGTATACGAGCAGTACTTC.

This chain connects TRBV19 to TRBJ2-2, with D hard to call. This CDR3 is built from 15 residues. Germline loops: CDR1 LNHDA, CDR2 SQIVND (reference sequence). V shed 3 bases and J shed 2 bases, with 10 bases lying between them. CDR3 DNA sequence: TGTGCCAGTAGTATGGTCAATTCCAACACCGGGGAGCTGTTTTTT. The encoded protein is CASSMVNSNTGELFF.

V usage is TRBV15 and J usage is TRBJ2-1, with a weak D call TRBD1 (6 bases). This CDR3 comprises 15 residues. The V end lost 0 bases, the J end lost 4 bases, and 10 bases lay between the germline ends. CDR1 LNHNV and CDR2 YYDKDF come from the germline V gene (reference sequence). CDR3 loop: CATSREGRGYNEQFF. Here the CDR3 DNA reads TGTGCCACCAGCAGAGAAGGCAGGGGTTACAATGAGCAGTTCTTC. The full variable domain, with the rest looked up from reference TRBV15 and TRBJ2-1, is DAMVIQNPRYQVTQFGKPVTLSCSQTLNHNVMYWYQQKSSQAPKLLFHYYDKDFNNEADTPDNFQSRRPNTSFCFLDIRSPGLGDTAMYLCATSREGRGYNEQFFGPGTRLTVL.

The rearrangement uses TRBV9 and TRBJ2-1; 8 positions agree with TRBD2. The trim removed 4 bases at V and 8 bases at J, leaving 14 bases unmatched. This CDR3 has 16 residues. Germline V gene sequence: CDR1 SGDLS, CDR2 YYNGEE. CDR3 nucleotide sequence: TGTGCCAGCAGCCCGAGAACTGCGGGGGGTATGGATGAGCAGTTCTTC. This gives the protein CASSPRTAGGMDEQFF.